The following is a TCR beta chain sequence with its context. The antigen is not known. This sample was included in a study of Ad26.COV2.S vaccination and SARS-CoV-2 variants. Study as a whole: Ad26.COV2.S was injected intramuscularly once or twice, 56 days apart. Study-level findings and limits: Total responses of T cells may have been underestimated by the analyses of TCR breadth and depth. Placebo and vaccine recipients had non-spike TCR breadth that was similar.

Data came from immunoSEQ multiplex PCR; TCRdb stores just in-frame clones and leaves some out. The table lists 380,000 or so clones, 80% to 90% of them singletons, with about 10% in the top ten. Described treatment: 19 received Ad26.COV2.S at low or high dose, single or two shots; roughly 5 received placebo; per-sample allocation not given. Sample collection was performed on day 63 after the first vaccine or placebo injection. The vaccine antigen was prefusion-stabilized Wuhan SARS-CoV-2 spike. The V end was cut by 4 bases, the J end by 5 bases, with 4 bases between. The germline V gene has CDR1 MDHEN and CDR2 SYDVKM. This CDR3 is built from 11 residues.

The rearrangement links TRBV28 to TRBJ2-3; no firm D call. The sequencing here drew on peripheral blood, taken in a trial of Ad26.COV2.S vaccine versus placebo. This receptor was taken from a person between 18 and 60 years old who received the Ad26.COV2.S COVID-19 vaccine or a placebo. The CDR3, as DNA: TGTGCCAGCAGTTGGGGAGATACGCAGTATTTT. Its translation: CASSWGDTQYF.